A single sample gave rise to the 21 T cell receptor beta chains below, sequenced in a study of beta chain features in type 1 diabetes. Broader study findings: In every one of the four CD4+ subsets, TCRB CDR3s were moderately but significantly shorter in Type 1 diabetes patients.

The investigators reverse transcribed all of the isolated RNA, so they sequenced expressed TCRB transcripts. Method: immunoSEQ multiplex PCR; TCRdb's copy keeps in-frame clones and lacks some. The table records a few hundred thousand clones, about 23% of them present only once. No antigen has been identified for these receptors. The sequencing sample was made of naive CD4+ T cells from blood. The receptor set was obtained from a woman aged 25 to 39 with type 1 diabetes.

The rearrangement joins TRBV20-1 to TRBJ1-2, with D uncertain. The CDR3 loop spans 11 amino acids. Germline loops: CDR1 DFQATT, CDR2 SNEGSKA (reference sequence). Trimming removed 5 bases from V and 11 bases from J, with 15 bases in between. The CDR3 sequence is CSAVEKRVYTF. For the CDR3, the DNA is TGCAGTGCTGTAGAAAAGAGGGTGTACACCTTC.

The chain uses TRBV25-1 and TRBJ2-7, with TRBD2 matching 7 bases. With V trimmed by 7 bases and J by 9 bases, 12 bases remained unmatched. This CDR3 has 13 amino acids. Germline V gene data show CDR1 as MGHDK and CDR2 as SYGVNS. CDR3 residues: CASNPSGGLSQYF. CDR3 DNA sequence: TGTGCCAGCAATCCTAGCGGAGGTCTCTCGCAGTACTTC.

The chain couples TRBV5-4 to TRBJ1-2; D not certain. CDR3 length equals 14 residues. The V end was cut by 6 bases, the J end by 0 bases, with 12 bases between. Germline CDR1 reads SGHNT; CDR2 reads YYREEE (reference sequence). In nucleotides, the CDR3 is TGTGCCAGCACCCCAGGCGCCGCTAACTATGGCTACACCTTC. This sequence encodes CASTPGAANYGYTF.

In its sample, this clone was seen a few times. The gene calls are TRBV7-9 and TRBJ2-1, with 12 bases that match TRBD2. Germline values: CDR1 SEHNR, CDR2 FQNEAQ (reference sequence). With 2 bases clipped from V and 8 bases from J, the junction kept 4 bases outside the gene matches. CDR3 length equals 15 residues. CDR3 in amino acids: CASSLLAGGQHEQFF. The CDR3 region has the DNA TGTGCCAGCAGCTTACTAGCGGGAGGGCAGCATGAGCAGTTCTTC.

This clone was observed a handful of times. The CDR3, as DNA: TGCGCCAGCAGCCAAGATCAACTAGGATACACAGATACGCAGTATTTT. Translating it yields CASSQDQLGYTDTQYF. The chain couples TRBV4-1 to TRBJ2-3; D perhaps matches TRBD2 (5 bases). Germline V gene data show CDR1 as MGHRA and CDR2 as YSYEKL. V lost 0 bases, J lost 2 bases, and 12 bases lay in between. The CDR3 consists of 16 residues.

This rearrangement joins TRBV6-1 to TRBJ1-2; D might be TRBD1 (6 bases). V was trimmed by 4 bases and J by 4 bases, leaving 10 bases between them. Germline CDR1 is MNHNS and CDR2 is SASEGT. This CDR3 region has 13 residues. CDR3 in amino acids: CASSVQGRYGYTF. DNA of the CDR3: TGTGCCAGCAGTGTACAGGGTCGCTATGGCTACACCTTC.

The chain carries TRBV14 and TRBJ1-3; D remains ambiguous. The CDR3 is 17 residues long. Trimming shortened V by 0 bases and J by 0 bases, and 12 bases separated the two germline ends. The germline V gene has CDR1 SGHDN and CDR2 FVKESK. The CDR3 here is CASSQDRSSYSGNTIYF. The CDR3 DNA sequence: TGTGCCAGCAGCCAAGATCGTAGCAGCTACTCTGGAAACACCATATATTTT.

This clone was found a few times. The V and J genes are TRBV7-2 and TRBJ1-4, with D perhaps TRBD1 (6 bases). Trimming pared 7 bases from V and 4 bases from J, leaving 13 bases between. There are 14 residues in the CDR3. CDR1 is SGHTA, CDR2 FQGNSA, per germline. The CDR3 here is CASIPDSSNEKLFF. As DNA, the CDR3 is TGTGCCAGCATACCGGACAGCAGTAATGAAAAACTGTTTTTT.

The rearrangement links TRBV7-9 to TRBJ2-3; 9 bases line up with TRBD2. With V trimmed by 5 bases and J by 5 bases, 5 bases remained unmatched. Germline CDR1 SEHNR, CDR2 FQNEAQ (reference sequence). The CDR3 consists of 14 residues. This chain's CDR3 is CASSPLAGGDTQYF. The CDR3 nucleotides are TGTGCCAGCAGCCCACTAGCGGGCGGAGATACGCAGTATTTT.

CDR3: CASSQLRTSASTDTQYF. For the CDR3, the DNA is TGCGCCAGCAGCCAGCTACGGACTAGCGCTAGCACAGATACGCAGTATTTT. The chain recombines TRBV4-1 with TRBJ2-3, with TRBD2 identical over 9 bases. This CDR3 region has 17 residues. Germline-derived CDR1 and CDR2 are MGHRA and YSYEKL. The junction had 7 bases not matched to a gene; V was cut back by 3 bases and J by 0 bases.

The rearrangement uses TRBV10-3 and TRBJ1-2; D is perhaps TRBD1 (6 bases). The germline gives CDR1 ENHRY, CDR2 SYGVKD. Between the trimmed V and J ends, which lost 3 bases and 7 bases, there was a span of 9 bases. The CDR3 has 12 amino acids. Here the CDR3 reads CAISDGGAGYTF. The CDR3 DNA reads TGTGCCATCAGTGATGGGGGCGCTGGCTACACCTTC.

This clone came up a few times. The chain joins TRBV15 to TRBJ2-7; TRBD2 matches at 7 bases. J gave up 2 bases and V 4 bases, and 8 bases lay outside the gene matches. Germline V gene data show CDR1 as LNHNV and CDR2 as YYDKDF (reference sequence). The CDR3 extends over 15 amino acids. CDR3 loop: CATSKSGAGAYEQYF. DNA of the CDR3: TGTGCCACCAGCAAGAGCGGGGCAGGCGCCTACGAGCAGTACTTC.

V gene TRBV7-3 combines with J gene TRBJ2-7; tentative D call: TRBD2 (5 bases). The germline CDR1 and CDR2 sequences are SGHTA and FQGTGA. There are 13 residues in the CDR3. The V and J ends lost 0 bases and 5 bases respectively, with 8 bases between them. DNA for the CDR3: TGTGCCAGCAGCTTAACGTTTAGCGACGAGCAGTACTTC. Protein sequence: CASSLTFSDEQYF.

J is TRBJ1-1 and V is TRBV5-1; TRBD1 aligns across 7 bases. V lost 1 base to trimming and J lost 0 bases; unmatched junction nucleotides: 3. CDR3 size: 15 residues. Germline-derived CDR1 and CDR2 are SGHRS and YFSETQ. CDR3 sequence (DNA): TGCGCCAGCAGCTTGTTTGACAGGGTGAACACTGAAGCTTTCTTT. It yields the protein CASSLFDRVNTEAFF.

This chain links TRBV30 with TRBJ2-1; 8 bases are shared with TRBD2. Germline CDR1 is GTSNPN and CDR2 is SVGIG (reference sequence). Losses at the gene ends were 5 bases for V and 9 bases for J; bases not matched to a gene: 9. This CDR3 has 13 residues. Here the CDR3 DNA reads TGTGCCTGGGGACTAGCAGATCCGAGTGAGCAGTTCTTC. It is translated as CAWGLADPSEQFF.

This clone was seen more than once but under ten times. The V and J genes are TRBV19 and TRBJ1-5, with 7 bases aligning to TRBD1. Germline CDR1 and CDR2: LNHDA and SQIVND (reference sequence). The CDR3 has 14 residues. V was clipped by 6 bases and J by 7 bases; unmatched bases: 9. This CDR3 is CASRTGSFGQPQHF. The DNA for the CDR3 is TGTGCCAGTAGGACAGGGTCATTCGGCCAGCCCCAGCATTTT.

This clone has just a few counts. This rearrangement joins TRBV28 to TRBJ2-5; 7 bases agree with TRBD1. This CDR3 region has 15 residues. CDR1 and CDR2 from the germline V gene are MDHEN and SYDVKM. The ends lost 5 bases at V and 5 bases at J; junction bases unmatched: 11. This chain's CDR3 is CASSIRQGVFETQYF. The CDR3 bases are TGTGCCAGCAGTATTAGACAGGGAGTTTTTGAGACCCAGTACTTC.

The chain recombines TRBV7-9 with TRBJ1-1, with D possibly TRBD1 on 5 matching bases. Trimming removed 3 bases from V and 0 bases from J, with 8 bases in between. The CDR3 has 14 amino acids. CDR1 and CDR2 from the germline V gene are SEHNR and FQNEAQ (reference sequence). The CDR3, as DNA: TGTGCCAGCAGCTTGGGGCAGATGAACACTGAAGCTTTCTTT. It translates to CASSLGQMNTEAFF. The variable domain in full, with the rest retrieved from reference TRBV7-9 and TRBJ1-1, is DTGVSQNPRHKITKRGQNVTFRCDPISEHNRLYWYRQTLGQGPEFLTYFQNEAQLEKSRLLSDRFSAERPKGSFSTLEIQRTEQGDSAMYLCASSLGQMNTEAFFGQGTRLTVV.

V is TRBV5-1 and J is TRBJ2-1, with 8 bases lining up with TRBD1. The CDR3 is 15 amino acids. The V and J ends lost 4 bases and 2 bases, in that order; junction bases with no gene match: 5. CDR1 and CDR2 from the germline V gene are SGHRS and YFSETQ. This CDR3 reads CASSLDRGTYNEQFF. The CDR3, as DNA: TGCGCCAGCAGCCTTGACAGGGGCACCTACAATGAGCAGTTCTTC.

The chain carries TRBV6-5 and TRBJ1-5; D is unclear. The CDR3 consists of 13 residues. Germline values: CDR1 MNHEY, CDR2 SVGAGI. V lost 6 bases, J lost 7 bases, and 13 bases lay in between. DNA of the CDR3: TGTGCCAGCAGCCTGACACGCTCACAGCCCCAGCATTTT. Protein product: CASSLTRSQPQHF.

J is TRBJ2-3 and V is TRBV7-2; the D is unclear. This CDR3 has 16 residues. V lost 5 bases and J 1 base, leaving 16 bases between the germline ends. From germline, CDR1 is SGHTA and CDR2 FQGNSA. The CDR3 region is CASSPRLRRGTDTQYF. As DNA, the CDR3 is TGTGCCAGCAGCCCCCGGTTGAGGCGCGGCACAGATACGCAGTATTTT.